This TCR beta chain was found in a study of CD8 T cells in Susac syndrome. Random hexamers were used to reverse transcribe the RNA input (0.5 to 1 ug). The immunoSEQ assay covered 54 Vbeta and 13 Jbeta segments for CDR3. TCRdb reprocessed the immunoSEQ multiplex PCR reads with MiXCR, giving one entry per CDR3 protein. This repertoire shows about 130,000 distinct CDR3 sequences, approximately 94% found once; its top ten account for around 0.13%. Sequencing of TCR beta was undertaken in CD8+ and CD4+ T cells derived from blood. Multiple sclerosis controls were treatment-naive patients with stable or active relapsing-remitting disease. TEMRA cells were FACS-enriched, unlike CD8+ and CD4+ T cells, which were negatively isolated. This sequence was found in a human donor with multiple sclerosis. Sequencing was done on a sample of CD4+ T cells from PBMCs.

The CDR3 sequence is CASSSTTDFHSGANVLTF. The CDR3, as DNA: TGCGCCAGCAGCTCGACGACAGATTTCCACTCTGGGGCCAACGTCCTGACTTTC. The rearrangement links TRBV5-1 to TRBJ2-6; TRBD1 is a possible D gene (5 bases). This CDR3 spans 18 amino acids. V gave up 3 bases and J gave up 0 bases, with 16 bases separating them. The germline V gene has CDR1 SGHRS and CDR2 YFSETQ.